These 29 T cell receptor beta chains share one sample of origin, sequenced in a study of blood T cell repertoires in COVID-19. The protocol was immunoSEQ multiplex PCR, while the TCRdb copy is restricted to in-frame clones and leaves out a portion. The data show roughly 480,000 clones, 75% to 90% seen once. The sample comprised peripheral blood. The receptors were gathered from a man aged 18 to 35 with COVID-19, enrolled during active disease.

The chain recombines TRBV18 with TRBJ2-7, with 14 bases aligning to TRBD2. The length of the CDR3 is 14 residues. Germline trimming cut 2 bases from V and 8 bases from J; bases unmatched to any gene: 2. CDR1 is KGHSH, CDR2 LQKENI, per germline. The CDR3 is CASSPGTSGSQQYF. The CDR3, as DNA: TGTGCCAGCTCACCAGGGACTAGCGGGAGCCAGCAGTACTTC. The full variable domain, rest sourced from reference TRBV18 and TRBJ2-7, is NAGVMQNPRHLVRRRGQEARLRCSPMKGHSHVYWYRQLPEEGLKFMVYLQKENIIDESGMPKERFSAEFPKEGPSILRIQQVVRGDSAAYFCASSPGTSGSQQYFGPGTRLTVT.

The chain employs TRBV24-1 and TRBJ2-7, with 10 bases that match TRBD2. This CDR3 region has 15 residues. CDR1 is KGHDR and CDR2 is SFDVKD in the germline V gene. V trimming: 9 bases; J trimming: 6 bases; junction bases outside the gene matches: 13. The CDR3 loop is CATGRTSGPRPEQYF. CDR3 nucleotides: TGTGCCACCGGTCGGACTAGCGGTCCCCGCCCCGAGCAGTACTTC.

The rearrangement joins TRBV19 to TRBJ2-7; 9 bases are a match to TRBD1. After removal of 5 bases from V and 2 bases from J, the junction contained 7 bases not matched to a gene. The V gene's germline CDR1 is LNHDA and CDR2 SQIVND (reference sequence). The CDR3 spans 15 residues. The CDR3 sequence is CASSPGTGRAYEQYF. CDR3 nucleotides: TGTGCCAGTAGTCCAGGGACAGGGAGAGCCTACGAGCAGTACTTC.

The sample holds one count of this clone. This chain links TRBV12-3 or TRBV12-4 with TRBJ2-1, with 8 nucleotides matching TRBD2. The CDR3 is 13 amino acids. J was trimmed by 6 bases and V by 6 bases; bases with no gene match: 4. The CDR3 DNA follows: TGTGCCAGCAGGGGGACTAGGTTCAATGAGCAGTTCTTC. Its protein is CASRGTRFNEQFF.

This CDR3 is CASSRTRDYEQYF. In DNA, the CDR3 is TGTGCCAGCAGCCGGACTAGAGACTACGAGCAGTACTTC. This chain joins TRBV3-1 (or the pseudogene TRBV3-2) and TRBJ2-7, with 7 positions matching TRBD2. In germline, CDR1 is LGHDT, CDR2 YNNKEL (reference sequence). V lost 4 bases and J lost 3; bases outside the gene matches: 3. The CDR3 sequence is 13 residues long.

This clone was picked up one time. The chain's CDR3 is CASSRTFSDNRDTIYF. CDR3 sequence (DNA): TGTGCCAGCAGCCGTACCTTCTCGGACAACCGGGACACCATATATTTT. This chain links TRBV11-3 with TRBJ1-3; a weak D match, TRBD1 (5 bases). CDR3 length: 16 amino acids. Trimming left V 5 bases short and J 8 bases short, with 22 bases between. Germline-derived CDR1 and CDR2 are SGHNT and YENEEA.

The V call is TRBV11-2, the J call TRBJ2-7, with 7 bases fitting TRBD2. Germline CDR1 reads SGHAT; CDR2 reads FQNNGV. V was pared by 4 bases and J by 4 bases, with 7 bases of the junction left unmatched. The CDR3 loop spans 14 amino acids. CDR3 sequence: CASSSPGGRYEQYF. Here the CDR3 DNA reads TGTGCCAGCAGCTCGCCGGGAGGACGGTACGAGCAGTACTTC.

The CDR3 reads CASSRITGELFF. CDR3 DNA sequence: TGTGCCAGCAGCAGAATAACCGGGGAGCTGTTTTTT. V gene TRBV12-3 or TRBV12-4 combines with J gene TRBJ2-2; unclear D gene. The CDR3 length is 12 residues. Trimming stripped 6 bases from V and 5 bases from J, with 7 bases between.

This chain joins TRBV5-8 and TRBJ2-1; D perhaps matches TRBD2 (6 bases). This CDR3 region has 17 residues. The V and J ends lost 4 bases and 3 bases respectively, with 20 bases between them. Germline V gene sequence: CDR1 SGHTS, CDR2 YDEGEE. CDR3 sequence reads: CASSIRDSPFFYNEQFF. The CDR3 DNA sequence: TGTGCCAGCAGCATCCGGGACTCCCCCTTTTTCTACAATGAGCAGTTCTTC.

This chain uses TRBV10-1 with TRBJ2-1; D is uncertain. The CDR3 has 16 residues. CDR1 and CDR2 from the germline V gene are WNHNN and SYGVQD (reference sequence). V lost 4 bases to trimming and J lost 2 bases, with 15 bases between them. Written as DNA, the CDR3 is TGCGCCAGCAGTGCTGGCTCCCCTCTCCCCTACAATGAGCAGTTCTTC. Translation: CASSAGSPLPYNEQFF.

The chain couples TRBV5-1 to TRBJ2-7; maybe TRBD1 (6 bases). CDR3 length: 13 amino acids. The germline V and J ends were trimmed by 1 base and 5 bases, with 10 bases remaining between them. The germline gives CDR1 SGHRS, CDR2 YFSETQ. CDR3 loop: CASSLTGSHEQYF. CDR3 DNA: TGCGCCAGCAGCTTGACAGGGTCCCACGAGCAGTACTTC.

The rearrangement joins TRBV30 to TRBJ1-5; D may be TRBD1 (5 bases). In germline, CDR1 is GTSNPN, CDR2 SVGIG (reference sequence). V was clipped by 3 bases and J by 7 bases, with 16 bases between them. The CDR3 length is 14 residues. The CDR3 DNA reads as TGTGCCTGGAGCTCGGTCGGCGGGGACCAGCCCCAGCATTTT. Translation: CAWSSVGGDQPQHF.

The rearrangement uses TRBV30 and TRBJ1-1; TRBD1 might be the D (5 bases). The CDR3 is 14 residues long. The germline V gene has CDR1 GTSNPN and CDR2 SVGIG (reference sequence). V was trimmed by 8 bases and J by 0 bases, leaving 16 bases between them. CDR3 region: CAQATGTLNTEAFF. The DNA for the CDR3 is TGTGCCCAGGCCACCGGGACTTTGAACACTGAAGCTTTCTTT.

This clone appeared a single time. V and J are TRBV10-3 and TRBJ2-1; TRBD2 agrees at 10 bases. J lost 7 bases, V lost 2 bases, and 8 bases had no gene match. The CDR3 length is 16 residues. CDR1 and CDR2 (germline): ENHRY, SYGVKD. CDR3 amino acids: CAISENPAGGQNEQFF. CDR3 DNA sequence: TGTGCCATCAGTGAGAACCCAGCGGGGGGGCAGAATGAGCAGTTCTTC.

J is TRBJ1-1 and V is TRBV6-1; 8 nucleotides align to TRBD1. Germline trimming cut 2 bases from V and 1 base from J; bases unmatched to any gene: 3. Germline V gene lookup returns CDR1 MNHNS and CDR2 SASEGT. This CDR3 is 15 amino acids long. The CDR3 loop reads CASSELGTGNTEAFF. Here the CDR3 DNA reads TGTGCCAGCAGTGAATTGGGGACAGGGAACACTGAAGCTTTCTTT.

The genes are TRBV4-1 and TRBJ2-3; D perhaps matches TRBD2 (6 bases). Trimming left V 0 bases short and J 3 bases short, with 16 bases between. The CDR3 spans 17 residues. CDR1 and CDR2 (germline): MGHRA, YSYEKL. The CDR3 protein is CASSQEGTSRGTDTQYF. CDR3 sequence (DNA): TGCGCCAGCAGCCAAGAGGGAACTAGCCGCGGTACAGATACGCAGTATTTT.

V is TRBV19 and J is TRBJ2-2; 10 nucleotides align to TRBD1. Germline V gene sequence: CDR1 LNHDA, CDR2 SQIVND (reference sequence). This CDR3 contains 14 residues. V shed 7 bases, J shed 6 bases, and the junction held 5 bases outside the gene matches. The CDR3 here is CASKGTGEPGELFF. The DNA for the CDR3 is TGTGCCAGTAAGGGGACAGGGGAACCCGGGGAGCTGTTTTTT.

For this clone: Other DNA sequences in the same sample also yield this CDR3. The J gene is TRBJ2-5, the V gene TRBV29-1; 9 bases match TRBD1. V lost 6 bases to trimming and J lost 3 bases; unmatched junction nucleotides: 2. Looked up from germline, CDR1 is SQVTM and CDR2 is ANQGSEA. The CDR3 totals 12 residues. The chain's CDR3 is CSVRTGEETQYF. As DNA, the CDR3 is TGCAGCGTGCGGACAGGGGAAGAGACCCAGTACTTC.

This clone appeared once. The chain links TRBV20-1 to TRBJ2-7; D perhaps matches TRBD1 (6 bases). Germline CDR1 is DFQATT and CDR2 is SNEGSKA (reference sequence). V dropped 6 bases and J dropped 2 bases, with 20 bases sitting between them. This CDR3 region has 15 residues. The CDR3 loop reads CSASKTGSSTYEQYF. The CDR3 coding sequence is TGCAGTGCCAGTAAAACAGGGTCTAGTACCTACGAGCAGTACTTC.

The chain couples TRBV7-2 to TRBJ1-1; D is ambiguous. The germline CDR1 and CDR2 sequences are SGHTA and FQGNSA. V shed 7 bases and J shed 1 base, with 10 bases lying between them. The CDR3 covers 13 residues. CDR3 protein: CASTYGRNTEAFF. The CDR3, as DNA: TGTGCCAGCACGTATGGGCGGAACACTGAAGCTTTCTTT. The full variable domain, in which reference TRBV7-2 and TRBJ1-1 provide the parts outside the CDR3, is GAGVSQSPSNKVTEKGKDVELRCDPISGHTALYWYRQSLGQGLEFLIYFQGNSAPDKSGLPSDRFSAERTGGSVSTLTIQRTQQEDSAVYLCASTYGRNTEAFFGQGTRLTVV.

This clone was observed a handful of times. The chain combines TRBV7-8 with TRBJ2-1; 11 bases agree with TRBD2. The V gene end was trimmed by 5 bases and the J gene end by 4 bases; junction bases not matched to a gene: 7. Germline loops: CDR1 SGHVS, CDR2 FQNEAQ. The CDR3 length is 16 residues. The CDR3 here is CASSIIAGGPYNEQFF. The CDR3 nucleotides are TGTGCCAGCAGCATAATAGCGGGAGGGCCGTACAATGAGCAGTTCTTC.

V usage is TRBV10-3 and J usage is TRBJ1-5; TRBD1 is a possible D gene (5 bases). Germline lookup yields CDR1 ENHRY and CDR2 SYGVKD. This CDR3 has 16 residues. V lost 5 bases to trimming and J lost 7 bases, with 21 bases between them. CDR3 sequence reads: CAISYSGPQGEQPQHF. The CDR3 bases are TGTGCCATCAGTTACTCCGGGCCTCAGGGTGAACAGCCCCAGCATTTT.

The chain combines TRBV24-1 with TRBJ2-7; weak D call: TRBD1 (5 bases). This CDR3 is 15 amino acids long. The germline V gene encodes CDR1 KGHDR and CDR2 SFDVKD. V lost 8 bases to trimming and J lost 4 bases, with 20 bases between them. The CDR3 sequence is CATIKLRGIIYEQYF. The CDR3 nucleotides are TGTGCCACCATAAAATTAAGGGGAATTATTTACGAGCAGTACTTC.

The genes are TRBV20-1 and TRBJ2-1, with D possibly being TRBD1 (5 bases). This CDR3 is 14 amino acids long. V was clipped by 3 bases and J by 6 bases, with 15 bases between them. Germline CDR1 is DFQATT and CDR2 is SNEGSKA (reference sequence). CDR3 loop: CSASGVLQGNEQFF. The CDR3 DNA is TGCAGTGCTAGTGGGGTTCTCCAGGGCAATGAGCAGTTCTTC.

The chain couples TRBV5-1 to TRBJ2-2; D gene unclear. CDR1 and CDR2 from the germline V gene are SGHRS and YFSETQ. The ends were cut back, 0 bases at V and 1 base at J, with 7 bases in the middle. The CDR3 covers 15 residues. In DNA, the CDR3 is TGCGCCAGCAGCTTGGTCCAGATGAACACCGGGGAGCTGTTTTTT. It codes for CASSLVQMNTGELFF.

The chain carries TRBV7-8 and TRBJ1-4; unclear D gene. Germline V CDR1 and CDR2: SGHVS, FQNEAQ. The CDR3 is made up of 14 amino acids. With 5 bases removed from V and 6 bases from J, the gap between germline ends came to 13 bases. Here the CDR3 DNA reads TGTGCCAGCAGCAGATCGGTTTCGGATGAAAAACTGTTTTTT. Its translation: CASSRSVSDEKLFF.

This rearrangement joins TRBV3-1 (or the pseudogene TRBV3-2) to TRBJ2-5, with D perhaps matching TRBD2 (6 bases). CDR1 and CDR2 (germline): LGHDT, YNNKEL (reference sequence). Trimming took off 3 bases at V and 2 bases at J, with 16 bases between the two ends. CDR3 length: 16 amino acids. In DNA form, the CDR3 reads TGTGCCAGCAGCCACAGCCAGACGGGAGTACAAGAGACCCAGTACTTC. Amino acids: CASSHSQTGVQETQYF.

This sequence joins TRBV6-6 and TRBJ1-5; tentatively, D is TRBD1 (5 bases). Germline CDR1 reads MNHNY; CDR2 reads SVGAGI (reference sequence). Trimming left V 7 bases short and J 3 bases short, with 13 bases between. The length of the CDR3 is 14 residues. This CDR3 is CASTDKGINQPQHF. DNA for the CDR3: TGTGCCAGCACGGATAAGGGGATCAATCAGCCCCAGCATTTT.

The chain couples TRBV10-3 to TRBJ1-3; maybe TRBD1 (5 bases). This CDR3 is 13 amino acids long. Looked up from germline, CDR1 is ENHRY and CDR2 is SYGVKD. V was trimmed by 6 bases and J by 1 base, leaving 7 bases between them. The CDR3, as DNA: TGTGCCATCAGACAGGCGTCTGGAAACACCATATATTTT. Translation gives CAIRQASGNTIYF.